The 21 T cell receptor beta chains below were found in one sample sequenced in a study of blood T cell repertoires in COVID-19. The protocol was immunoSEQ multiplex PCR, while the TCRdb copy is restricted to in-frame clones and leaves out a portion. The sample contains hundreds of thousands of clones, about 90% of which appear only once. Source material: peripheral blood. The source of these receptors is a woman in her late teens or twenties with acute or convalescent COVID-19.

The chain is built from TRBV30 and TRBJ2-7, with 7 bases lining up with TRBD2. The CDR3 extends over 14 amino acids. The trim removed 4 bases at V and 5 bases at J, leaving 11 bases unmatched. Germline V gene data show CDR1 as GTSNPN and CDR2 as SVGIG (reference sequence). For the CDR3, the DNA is TGTGCCTGGATCCCCGGGGGGTCAGGAGACGAGCAGTACTTC. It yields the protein CAWIPGGSGDEQYF.

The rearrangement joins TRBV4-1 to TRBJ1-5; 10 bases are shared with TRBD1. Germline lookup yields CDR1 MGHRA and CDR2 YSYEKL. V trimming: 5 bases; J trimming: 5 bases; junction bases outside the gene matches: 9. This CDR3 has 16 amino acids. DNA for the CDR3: TGCGCCAGCAGCGCAATATCCGGGACAGGGGATCAGCCCCAGCATTTT. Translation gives CASSAISGTGDQPQHF.

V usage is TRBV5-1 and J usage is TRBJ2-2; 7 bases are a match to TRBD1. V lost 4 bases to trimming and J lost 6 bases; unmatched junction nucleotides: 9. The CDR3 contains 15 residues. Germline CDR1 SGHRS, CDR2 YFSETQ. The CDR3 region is CASSRDRAGSGELFF. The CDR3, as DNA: TGCGCCAGCAGCCGCGACAGGGCAGGATCCGGGGAGCTGTTTTTT.

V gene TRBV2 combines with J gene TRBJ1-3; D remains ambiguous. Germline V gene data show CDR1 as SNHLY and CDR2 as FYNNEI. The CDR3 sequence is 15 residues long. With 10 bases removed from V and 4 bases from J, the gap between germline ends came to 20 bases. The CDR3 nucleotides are TGTGCCACCCCCCGTGGTTTAGATGCGGGAAACACCATATATTTT. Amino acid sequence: CATPRGLDAGNTIYF.

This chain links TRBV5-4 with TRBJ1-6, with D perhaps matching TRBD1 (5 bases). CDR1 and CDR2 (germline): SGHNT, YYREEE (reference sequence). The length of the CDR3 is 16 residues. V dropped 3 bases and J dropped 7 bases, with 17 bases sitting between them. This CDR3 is CASSWGDSPLNSPLHF. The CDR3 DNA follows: TGTGCCAGCAGCTGGGGGGACTCACCTTTAAATTCACCCCTCCACTTT.

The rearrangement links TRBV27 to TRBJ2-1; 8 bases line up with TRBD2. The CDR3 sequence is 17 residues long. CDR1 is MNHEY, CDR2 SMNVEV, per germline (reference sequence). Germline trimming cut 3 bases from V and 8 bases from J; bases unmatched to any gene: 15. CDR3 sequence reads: CASSLGLDKSLVHEQFF. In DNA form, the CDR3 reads TGTGCCAGCAGTTTGGGACTAGACAAGAGTCTAGTGCATGAGCAGTTCTTC.

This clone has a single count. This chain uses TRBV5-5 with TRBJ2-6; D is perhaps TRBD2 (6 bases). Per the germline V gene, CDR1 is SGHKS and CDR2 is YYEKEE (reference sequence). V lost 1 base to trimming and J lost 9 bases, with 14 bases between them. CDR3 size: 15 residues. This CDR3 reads CASSLIVGGGNVLTF. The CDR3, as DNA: TGTGCCAGCAGCTTGATCGTCGGGGGTGGCAACGTCCTGACTTTC.

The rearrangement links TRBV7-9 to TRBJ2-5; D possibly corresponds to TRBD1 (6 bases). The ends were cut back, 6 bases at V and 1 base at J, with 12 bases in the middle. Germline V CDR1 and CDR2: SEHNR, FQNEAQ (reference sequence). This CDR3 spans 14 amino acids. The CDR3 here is CASRPGAPQETQYF. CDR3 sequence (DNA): TGTGCCAGCAGACCAGGGGCCCCCCAAGAGACCCAGTACTTC.

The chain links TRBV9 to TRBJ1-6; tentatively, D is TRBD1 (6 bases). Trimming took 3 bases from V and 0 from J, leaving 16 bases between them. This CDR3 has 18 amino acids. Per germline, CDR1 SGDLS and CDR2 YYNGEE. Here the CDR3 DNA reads TGTGCCAGCAGCGCCGGACAGACTATAAGCTCCTATAATTCACCCCTCCACTTT. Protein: CASSAGQTISSYNSPLHF.

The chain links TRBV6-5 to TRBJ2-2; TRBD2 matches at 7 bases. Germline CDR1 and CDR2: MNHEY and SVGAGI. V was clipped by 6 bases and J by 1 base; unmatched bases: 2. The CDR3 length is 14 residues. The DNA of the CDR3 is TGTGCCAGCAGACCGGGGGGGAACACCGGGGAGCTGTTTTTT. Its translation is CASRPGGNTGELFF.

This CDR3 is CASSIGAILTDTQYF. In nucleotides, the CDR3 is TGTGCCAGTAGTATAGGGGCAATTCTCACAGATACGCAGTATTTT. This chain uses TRBV19 with TRBJ2-3, with unresolved D. The CDR3 runs to 15 residues. V gave up 1 base and J gave up 2 bases, with 10 bases separating them. The germline V gene encodes CDR1 LNHDA and CDR2 SQIVND (reference sequence).

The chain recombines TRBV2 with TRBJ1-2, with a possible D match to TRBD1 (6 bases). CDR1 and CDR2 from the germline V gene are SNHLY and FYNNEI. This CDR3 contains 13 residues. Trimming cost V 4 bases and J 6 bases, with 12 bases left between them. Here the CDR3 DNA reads TGTGCCAGCAGTGCTGGGGGCGCAAATGGCTACACCTTC. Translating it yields CASSAGGANGYTF.

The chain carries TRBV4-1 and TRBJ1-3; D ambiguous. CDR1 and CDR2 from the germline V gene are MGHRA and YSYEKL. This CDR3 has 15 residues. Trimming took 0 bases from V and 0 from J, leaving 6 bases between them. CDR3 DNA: TGCGCCAGCAGCCAAGAGTCGAGCTCTGGAAACACCATATATTTT. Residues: CASSQESSSGNTIYF.

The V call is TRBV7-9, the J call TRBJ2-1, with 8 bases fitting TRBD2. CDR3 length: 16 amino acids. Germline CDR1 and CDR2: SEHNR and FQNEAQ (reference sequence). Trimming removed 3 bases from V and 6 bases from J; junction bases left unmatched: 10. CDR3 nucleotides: TGTGCCAGCAGCTTGGCAAGCGGGGGCCCAACCAATGAGCAGTTCTTC. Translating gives CASSLASGGPTNEQFF.

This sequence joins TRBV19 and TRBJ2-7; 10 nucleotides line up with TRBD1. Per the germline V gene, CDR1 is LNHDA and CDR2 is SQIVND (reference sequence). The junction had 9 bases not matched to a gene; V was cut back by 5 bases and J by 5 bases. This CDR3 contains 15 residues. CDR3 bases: TGTGCCAGTAGTCCGAGCGCCGGGACAGGGGACGAGCAGTACTTC. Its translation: CASSPSAGTGDEQYF.

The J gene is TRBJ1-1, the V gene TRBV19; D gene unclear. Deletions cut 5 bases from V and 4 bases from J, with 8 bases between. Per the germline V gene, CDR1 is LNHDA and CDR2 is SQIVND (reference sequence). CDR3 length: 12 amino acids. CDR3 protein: CASSLGFTEAFF. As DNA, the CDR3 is TGTGCCAGTAGTCTCGGGTTCACTGAAGCTTTCTTT.

The CDR3 sequence is CASSLPLGRGAGEDTQYF. The CDR3 DNA is TGTGCCAGCAGCTTACCCCTAGGGCGGGGGGCAGGAGAGGATACGCAGTATTTT. The rearrangement joins TRBV7-9 to TRBJ2-3; TRBD2 agrees at 8 bases. Per the germline V gene, CDR1 is SEHNR and CDR2 is FQNEAQ (reference sequence). Losses at the gene ends were 2 bases for V and 6 bases for J; bases not matched to a gene: 16. The CDR3 totals 18 residues.

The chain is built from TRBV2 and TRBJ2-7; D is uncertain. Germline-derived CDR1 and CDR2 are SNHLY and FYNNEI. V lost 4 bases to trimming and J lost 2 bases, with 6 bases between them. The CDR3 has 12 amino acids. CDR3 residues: CASSVLAYEQYF. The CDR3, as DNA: TGTGCCAGCAGTGTTCTAGCCTACGAGCAGTACTTC.

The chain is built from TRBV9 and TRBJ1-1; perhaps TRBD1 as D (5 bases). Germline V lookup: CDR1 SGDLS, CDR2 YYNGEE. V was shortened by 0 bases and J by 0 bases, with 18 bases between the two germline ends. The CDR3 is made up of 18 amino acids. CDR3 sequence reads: CASSVGGSLGEVNTEAFF. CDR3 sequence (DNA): TGTGCCAGCAGCGTAGGGGGCAGCCTAGGGGAGGTGAACACTGAAGCTTTCTTT.

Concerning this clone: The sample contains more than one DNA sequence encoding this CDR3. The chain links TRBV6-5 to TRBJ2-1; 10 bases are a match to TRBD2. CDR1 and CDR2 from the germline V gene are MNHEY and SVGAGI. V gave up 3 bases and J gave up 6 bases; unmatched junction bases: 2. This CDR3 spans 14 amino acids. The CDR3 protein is CASSYSSGGNEQFF. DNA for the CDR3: TGTGCCAGCAGTTATTCTAGCGGGGGCAATGAGCAGTTCTTC.

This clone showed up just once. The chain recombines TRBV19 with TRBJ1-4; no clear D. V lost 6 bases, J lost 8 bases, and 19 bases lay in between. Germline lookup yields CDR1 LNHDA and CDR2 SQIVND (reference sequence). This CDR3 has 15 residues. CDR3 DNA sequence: TGTGCCAGTAGCAGGACTGCAACTAATCTCGAAAAACTGTTTTTT. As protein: CASSRTATNLEKLFF.